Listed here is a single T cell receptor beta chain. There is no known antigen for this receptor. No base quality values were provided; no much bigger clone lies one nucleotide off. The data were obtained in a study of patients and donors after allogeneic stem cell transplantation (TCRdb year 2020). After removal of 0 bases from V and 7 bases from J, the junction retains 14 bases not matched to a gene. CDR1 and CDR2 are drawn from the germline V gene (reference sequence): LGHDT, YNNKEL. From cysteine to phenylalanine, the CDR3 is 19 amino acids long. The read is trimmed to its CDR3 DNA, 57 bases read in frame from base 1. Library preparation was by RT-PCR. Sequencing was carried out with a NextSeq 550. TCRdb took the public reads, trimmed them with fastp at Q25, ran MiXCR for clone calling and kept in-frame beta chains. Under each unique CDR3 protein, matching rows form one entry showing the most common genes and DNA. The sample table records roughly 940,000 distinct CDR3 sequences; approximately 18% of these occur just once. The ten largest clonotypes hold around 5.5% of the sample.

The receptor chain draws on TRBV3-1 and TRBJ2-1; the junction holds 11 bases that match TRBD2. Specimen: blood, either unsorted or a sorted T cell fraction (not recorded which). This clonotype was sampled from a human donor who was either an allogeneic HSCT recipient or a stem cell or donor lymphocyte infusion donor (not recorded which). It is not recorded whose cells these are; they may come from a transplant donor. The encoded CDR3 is CASSQDPLAGGPMINEQFF. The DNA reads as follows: TGTGCCAGCAGCCAAGACCCCCTAGCGGGGGGCCCTATGATAAATGAGCAGTTCTTC.